This T cell receptor beta chain was recorded in a study of blood T cell repertoires in COVID-19. Study context: The origin of the acute and convalescent COVID-19 samples was the United States, Italy and Spain. T cells, B-cell-depleted T cells, or PBMCs supplied cDNA or gDNA.

Looked up from germline, CDR1 is SNHLY and CDR2 is FYNNEI. Trimming took 6 bases from V and 10 from J, leaving 9 bases between them. The CDR3 extends over 11 amino acids. How the authors handled the data: Amplification of reference gene primers was used by the study to estimate nucleated cell counts. Data came from immunoSEQ multiplex PCR; TCRdb stores just in-frame clones and leaves some out. V, J and clone size reflect that table, while D and trimming were determined from the DNA. The sample shows under 450,000 clones, more than 75% of them seen only once. The receptor's source is a human donor with acute or convalescent COVID-19. The donor label of this sample is uncertain. The chain links TRBV2 to TRBJ1-4, with a tentative D call TRBD1 (5 bases). Sequences were obtained from peripheral blood. The CDR3 protein is CASSYDRKLFF. The CDR3 DNA reads TGTGCCAGCAGCTATGACAGAAAACTGTTTTTT.